This T cell receptor (beta chain) was captured by sequencing in a study of blood T cell repertoires in COVID-19. Across the study: The United States, Italy and Spain were the sources of the acute and convalescent COVID-19 samples. PBMCs, B-cell-depleted T cells, or T cells were the source of the cDNA or gDNA that made up the material.

CDR3 length: 16 amino acids. CDR1 SGHVS and CDR2 FQNEAQ come from the germline V gene. The V end was cut by 5 bases, the J end by 5 bases, with 19 bases between. The repertoire was sequenced with immunoSEQ multiplex PCR; TCRdb's copy has only in-frame clones and lacks some. The sample includes fewer than 350,000 clones, around four fifths of them seen just once. This clone turned up a few times. This chain joins TRBV7-8 and TRBJ1-5, with a weak D call TRBD1 (6 bases). The sequencing input was peripheral blood. This clonotype was sampled from a woman between 45 and 60 years old with active or convalescent COVID-19. For the CDR3, the DNA is TGTGCCAGCAGCCTAACTAGGGTCAGGGGCGATCAGCCCCAGCATTTT. The encoded protein is CASSLTRVRGDQPQHF.